Listed below are T cell receptor beta chains from one sample, sequenced in a study of technical replicates of blood from a few donors. The repertoire was sequenced with immunoSEQ multiplex PCR; TCRdb's copy has only in-frame clones and lacks some. The table shows more than 95,000 clones, with 95% occurring only once. Material for sequencing was T cells isolated from PBMCs. These receptors were obtained from a human donor in good health. Each CDR3 is given with its conserved first and last residue. Fields, in order: clone size, V gene, D gene, CDR3 length, J gene, CDR3 DNA, CDR3 protein. A D gene is named only where the DNA matches it firmly. A row's size may be missing; if present it is once, few, many or a size class.

.	TRBV6-5	.	12	TRBJ1-5	TGTGCCAGCAAGCAGGGCAATCAGCCCCAGCATTTT	CASKQGNQPQHF
.	TRBV6-5	.	13	TRBJ2-7	TGTGCCAGCAGTAACAGGGAAGCCTACGAGCAGTACTTC	CASSNREAYEQYF
once	TRBV6-5	.	13	TRBJ2-7	TGTGCCAGCAGTCCACAGGGTGTCGGCGAGCAGTACTTC	CASSPQGVGEQYF
once	TRBV30	.	14	TRBJ1-3	TGTGCCTGGACCTCAGGTTTCTCTGGAAACACCATATATTTT	CAWTSGFSGNTIYF
.	TRBV6-5	TRBD1	14	TRBJ2-7	TGTGCCAGCAGTTGGGACAGGAGCTCCTACGAGCAGTACTTC	CASSWDRSSYEQYF
.	TRBV6-1	.	13	TRBJ2-7	TGTGCCAGCGCCACGAGGAGCATGTACGAGCAGTACTTC	CASATRSMYEQYF
.	TRBV15	.	15	TRBJ2-2	TGTGCCACCAGCAGAGATCGGGGAACGGGATGGGAGCTGTTTTTT	CATSRDRGTGWELFF
.	TRBV5-6	.	16	TRBJ1-2	TGTGCCAGCAGCGCCCTAGGACACGACCTCAACTATGGCTACACCTTC	CASSALGHDLNYGYTF
once	TRBV5-5	.	13	TRBJ1-1	TGTGCCAGCAGCTTTGGGGCCTACACTGAAGCTTTCTTT	CASSFGAYTEAFF
.	TRBV19	.	16	TRBJ1-1	TGTGCCAGTAGTATTAAACCGCAACAGGTACGCTGTGGAGCTTTCTTT	CASSIKPQQVRCGAFF
once	TRBV10-3	.	14	TRBJ2-3	TGTGCCATCAGTGACGTGGGGGCCACAGATACGCAGTATTTT	CAISDVGATDTQYF
.	TRBV6-1	TRBD1	13	TRBJ1-6	TGTGCCAGCATCGGACAGGTTAATTCACCCCTCCACTTT	CASIGQVNSPLHF
.	TRBV7-9	.	19	TRBJ1-1	TGTGCCAGCAGCTCAGATTTTGTAGGTGGCAGGGGTACGAACACTGAAGCTTTCTTT	CASSSDFVGGRGTNTEAFF
.	TRBV5-1	.	14	TRBJ2-1	TGCGCCAGCAGCTTCAATCTCGGGGACAATGAGCAGTTCTTC	CASSFNLGDNEQFF
.	TRBV10-3	.	18	TRBJ2-1	TGTGCCATCAGGGATTACACTAGCCCGAGGGGCTCCTACAATGAGCAGTTCTTC	CAIRDYTSPRGSYNEQFF
once	TRBV6-1	.	14	TRBJ2-7	TGTGCCAGCAGTGAGTGGGCCACTTCCTACGAGCAGTACTTC	CASSEWATSYEQYF
.	TRBV10-1	.	13	TRBJ1-1	TGCGCCAGCAGTGGGGCCTTGGGCACTGAAGCTTTCTTT	CASSGALGTEAFF
.	TRBV19	TRBD1	14	TRBJ1-2	TGTGCCAGTCAAGACAGGGCCCTTGGCTATGGCTACACCTTC	CASQDRALGYGYTF
.	TRBV9	.	13	TRBJ2-2	TGTGCCAGCAGCCCGGAGATGGCCGGGGAGCTGTTTTTT	CASSPEMAGELFF
.	TRBV4-1	TRBD2	14	TRBJ2-7	TGCGCCAGCAGCCACCTAGCGGGAACCTACGAGCAGTACTTC	CASSHLAGTYEQYF
.	TRBV7-6	TRBD1	18	TRBJ1-3	TGTGCCAGCAGCCGAGACCCGACAGGGGGCTCTTCTGGAAACACCATATATTTT	CASSRDPTGGSSGNTIYF
.	TRBV2	.	13	TRBJ1-5	TGTGCCAGCACGCAATCTTCGGGACACCCCCAGCATTTT	CASTQSSGHPQHF
.	TRBV7-9	.	12	TRBJ1-2	TGTGCCAGCACAGGGGAAAACTATGGCTACACCTTC	CASTGENYGYTF
.	TRBV4-1	TRBD2	16	TRBJ2-1	TGCGCCAGCAGCCAACTAGCGGGGGGGCCCCAGGAAGAGCAGTTCTTC	CASSQLAGGPQEEQFF
.	TRBV5-6	.	16	TRBJ1-3	TGTGCCAGCAGCTTGGGACAGCCTCTCTCTGGAAACACCATATATTTT	CASSLGQPLSGNTIYF
.	TRBV7-9	.	14	TRBJ2-3	TGTGCCAGCCTGACTTCGTCTAGCACAGATACGCAGTATTTT	CASLTSSSTDTQYF
.	TRBV6-6	.	14	TRBJ2-5	TGTGCCAGCAGTTACGCGAGGGCCCAAGAGACCCAGTACTTC	CASSYARAQETQYF
.	TRBV9	.	13	TRBJ2-7	TGTGCCAGCAGCCCTCAGGGAACCAGCGAGCAGTACTTC	CASSPQGTSEQYF
.	TRBV2	TRBD1	18	TRBJ2-2	TGTGCCAGCGGCTTGTCCACTGACAGGGCGGGCGACGCCGGGGAGCTGTTTTTT	CASGLSTDRAGDAGELFF
.	TRBV5-4	.	16	TRBJ2-1	TGTGCCAGCAGAAGAACTGGGGCTAGGAGAGGCAATGAGCAGTTCTTC	CASRRTGARRGNEQFF
.	TRBV19	TRBD2	14	TRBJ2-3	TGTGCCAGTAGGCCGGGACTAGCTTCAGATACGCAGTATTTT	CASRPGLASDTQYF
.	TRBV7-9	.	15	TRBJ2-1	TGTGCCAGCAGCTTCCCTCCGCCAGGTTACAATGAGCAGTTCTTC	CASSFPPPGYNEQFF
few	TRBV19	.	13	TRBJ1-5	TGTGCCAGTAGAACCTATAGCAATCAGCCCCAGCATTTT	CASRTYSNQPQHF
.	TRBV13	.	17	TRBJ2-5	TGTGCCAGCAGCTTAGTTAAGGGAAGCGGAGACCAAGAGACCCAGTACTTC	CASSLVKGSGDQETQYF
.	TRBV7-8	.	13	TRBJ2-5	TGTGCCAGCAGCTTACCAGGGGAAGAGACCCAGTACTTC	CASSLPGEETQYF
.	TRBV2	TRBD1	15	TRBJ1-1	TGTGCCAGCAGTGTACCCGGGACAGGGGACACTGAAGCTTTCTTT	CASSVPGTGDTEAFF
.	TRBV29-1	TRBD1	17	TRBJ1-2	TGCAGCGTTGGGGAGACAGGGGGGTATTCGCTTAGCTATGGCTACACCTTC	CSVGETGGYSLSYGYTF
once	TRBV25-1	TRBD2	15	TRBJ2-3	TGTGCCAGCAGTGGGCGGACTAGCGGCACAGATACGCAGTATTTT	CASSGRTSGTDTQYF
.	TRBV19	TRBD1	15	TRBJ1-1	TGTGCCAGTAGTACGACCGGGACAGTCTACACTGAAGCTTTCTTT	CASSTTGTVYTEAFF
.	TRBV19	TRBD1	18	TRBJ2-3	TGTGCCAGTAGTCTCCGGACAGGGGGCAGGGTGAGGACAGATACGCAGTATTTT	CASSLRTGGRVRTDTQYF
.	TRBV19	TRBD1	13	TRBJ1-2	TGTGCCAGTAGTATGACAGGGGGCTATGGCTACACCTTC	CASSMTGGYGYTF